This T cell receptor (beta chain) appears in the sequencing data of a study of blood T cell repertoires in COVID-19. Study at large: Donors in the United States, Italy and Spain gave samples during acute or convalescent COVID-19. Sources were T cells, B-cell-depleted T cells, or PBMCs; the material itself was cDNA or gDNA.

This CDR3 contains 13 residues. Germline V gene data show CDR1 as MRHNA and CDR2 as SNTAGT. V dropped 4 bases and J dropped 5 bases, with 9 bases sitting between them. This clone was detected once. In the authors' methods: Amplification of reference gene primers provided the estimated nucleated cell counts. Sequenced by immunoSEQ multiplex PCR; TCRdb stores in-frame clones only, minus some. Clonal size and the V and J genes are those of that table, whereas D and trimming came from the DNA. The table has a few hundred thousand clones, around nine tenths seen once; the top ten hold around 10%. Sequenced material: peripheral blood. The receptor was derived from a man between 40 and 49 years old who had recovered from COVID-19. The chain combines TRBV6-4 with TRBJ2-1, with D hard to call. The CDR3 loop is CASSVDLNNEQFF. The CDR3 nucleotides are TGTGCCAGCAGTGTAGACTTAAACAATGAGCAGTTCTTC.